This TCR beta chain came from a study of T cell repertoires in cytomegalovirus infection. The wider study: It was recently identified HLA-C-restricted and well-studied HLA-B-restricted CMV epitopes that the study used. Study outcomes and limitations: CMV-specific TCR beta clonotypes restricted by HLA-C dominated the ex vivo response.

This clonotype was found many times. The antigen is undetermined. Per the germline V gene, CDR1 is SEHNR and CDR2 is FQNEAQ (reference sequence). Trimming removed 5 bases at V and 0 bases at J, with 16 bases between. This CDR3 is 16 amino acids long. One entry per CDR3 protein, called by TCRdb with MiXCR from the reads. The sample contains roughly 920,000 distinct CDR3 sequences, approximately 33% of which appear only once. The chain couples TRBV7-9 to TRBJ1-1; perhaps TRBD1 as D (5 bases). The input for sequencing was cultured CD8+ T cells from PBMCs, taken from culture after CMV antigen stimulation. The source is a human donor in good health (CMV status not recorded). Some clones in this sample may be carry-over from other donors' samples. The CDR3 nucleotides read TGTGCCAGCAGCCCCCCTCTGGGACGGGTGAACACTGAAGCTTTCTTT. It codes for CASSPPLGRVNTEAFF.